Sequencing of this T cell receptor (beta chain) was carried out in a study of identical twins. With template switching, a universal primer site was added, and the cDNA carried unique molecular identifiers. TCRdb recomputed calls from the 5' RACE reads with MiXCR, one row per CDR3 protein. The data hold hundreds of thousands of distinct CDR3 sequences, with 15% to 20% observed a single time. Trimming pared 3 bases from V and 1 base from J, leaving 7 bases between. CDR3 size: 13 residues. In germline, CDR1 is MNHEY, CDR2 SVGAGI. This clonotype was seen ten or more times. These data also featured in a second study, about T cells expressing NK-cell markers. According to that study: The study drew TCR beta repertoires from sorted CD3+CD56+NKG2C+, CD3+CD56+NKG2C- and CD3+CD56-NKG2C+ T cells. Whether expanded NKG2C+ T cell clones were HCMV specific stayed uncertain.

This TCR derives from a woman aged 18-29 years in good health. The J gene is TRBJ2-7, the V gene TRBV6-5; no firm D call. Sequenced input: PBMCs. The CDR3 sequence: CASSYPGSYEQYF. The DNA for the CDR3 is TGTGCCAGCAGTTATCCCGGATCCTACGAGCAGTACTTC.